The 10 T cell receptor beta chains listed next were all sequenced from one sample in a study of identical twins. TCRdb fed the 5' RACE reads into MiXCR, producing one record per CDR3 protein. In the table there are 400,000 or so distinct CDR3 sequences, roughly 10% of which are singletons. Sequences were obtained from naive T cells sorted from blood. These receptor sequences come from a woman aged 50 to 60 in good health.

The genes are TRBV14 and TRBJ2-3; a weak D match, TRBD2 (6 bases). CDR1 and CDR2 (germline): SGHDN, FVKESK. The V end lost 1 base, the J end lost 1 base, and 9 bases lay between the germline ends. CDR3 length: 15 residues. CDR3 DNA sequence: TGTGCCAGCAGCCAAGCCTCGGGGGGCACAGATACGCAGTATTTT. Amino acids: CASSQASGGTDTQYF. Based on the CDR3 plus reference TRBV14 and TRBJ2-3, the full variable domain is EAGVTQFPSHSVIEKGQTVTLRCDPISGHDNLYWYRRVMGKEIKFLLHFVKESKQDESGMPNNRFLAERTGGTYSTLKVQPAELEDSGVYFCASSQASGGTDTQYFGPGTRLTVL.

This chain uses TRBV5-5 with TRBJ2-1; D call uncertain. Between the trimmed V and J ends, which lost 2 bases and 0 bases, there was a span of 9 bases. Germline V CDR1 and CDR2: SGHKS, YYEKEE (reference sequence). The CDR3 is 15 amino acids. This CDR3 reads CASSFLPVSYNEQFF. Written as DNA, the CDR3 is TGTGCCAGCAGCTTCCTTCCGGTCTCCTACAATGAGCAGTTCTTC.

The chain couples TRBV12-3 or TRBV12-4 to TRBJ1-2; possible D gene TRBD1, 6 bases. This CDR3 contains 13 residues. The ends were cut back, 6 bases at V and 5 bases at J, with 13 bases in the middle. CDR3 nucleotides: TGTGCCAGCAGCCTGACAGGAAAATATGGCTACACCTTC. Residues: CASSLTGKYGYTF.

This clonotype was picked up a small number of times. Here the CDR3 DNA reads TGCGCCAGCAGCTTGGATGCACTGGACACTGAAGCTTTCTTT. Translation gives CASSLDALDTEAFF. V is TRBV5-1 and J is TRBJ1-1; D remains unclear. V was trimmed by 0 bases and J by 3 bases, leaving 9 bases between them. This CDR3 has 14 residues. Germline CDR1 reads SGHRS; CDR2 reads YFSETQ. Filled out from reference TRBV5-1 and TRBJ1-1, the complete variable domain reads KAGVTQTPRYLIKTRGQQVTLSCSPISGHRSVSWYQQTPGQGLQFLFEYFSETQRNKGNFPGRFSGRQFSNSRSEMNVSTLELGDSALYLCASSLDALDTEAFFGQGTRLTVV.

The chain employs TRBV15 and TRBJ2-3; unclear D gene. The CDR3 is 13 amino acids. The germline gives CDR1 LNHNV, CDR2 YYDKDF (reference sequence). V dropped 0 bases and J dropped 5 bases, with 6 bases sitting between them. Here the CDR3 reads CATSRDTRDTQYF. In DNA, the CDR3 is TGTGCCACCAGCAGAGATACCAGAGATACGCAGTATTTT.

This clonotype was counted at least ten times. The CDR3 loop reads CASEGQRGEQFF. The CDR3 nucleotides are TGCGCCAGCGAGGGCCAGCGGGGGGAGCAGTTCTTC. This chain joins TRBV10-1 and TRBJ2-1; 8 bases line up with TRBD2. The CDR3 is 12 residues long. Germline CDR1 and CDR2: WNHNN and SYGVQD (reference sequence). V was clipped by 8 bases and J by 10 bases; unmatched bases: 7.

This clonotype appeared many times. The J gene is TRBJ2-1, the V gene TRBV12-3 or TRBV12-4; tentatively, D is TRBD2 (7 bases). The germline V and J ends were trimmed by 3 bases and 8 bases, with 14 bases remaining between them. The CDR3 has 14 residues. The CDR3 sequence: CASSLIGGGYEQFF. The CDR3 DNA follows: TGTGCCAGCAGTTTGATAGGGGGGGGCTATGAGCAGTTCTTC.

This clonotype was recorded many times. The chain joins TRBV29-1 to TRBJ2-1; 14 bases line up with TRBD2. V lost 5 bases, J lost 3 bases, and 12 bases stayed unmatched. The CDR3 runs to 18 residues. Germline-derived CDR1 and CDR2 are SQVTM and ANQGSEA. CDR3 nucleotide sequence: TGCAGCGTTCTGGGACTAGCGGGAGACGGGGCCCGCTACAATGAGCAGTTCTTC. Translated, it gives CSVLGLAGDGARYNEQFF.

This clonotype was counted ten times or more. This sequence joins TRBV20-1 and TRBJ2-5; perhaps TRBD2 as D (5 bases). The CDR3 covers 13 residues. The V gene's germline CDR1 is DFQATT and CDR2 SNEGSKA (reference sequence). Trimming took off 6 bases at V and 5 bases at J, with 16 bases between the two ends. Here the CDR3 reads CSAGGVPGETQYF. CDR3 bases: TGCAGTGCGGGCGGTGTTCCGGGGGAGACCCAGTACTTC.

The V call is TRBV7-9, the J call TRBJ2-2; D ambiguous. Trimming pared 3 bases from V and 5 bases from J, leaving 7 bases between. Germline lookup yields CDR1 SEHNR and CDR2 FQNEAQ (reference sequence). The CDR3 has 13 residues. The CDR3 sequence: CASSLRSTGELFF. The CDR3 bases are TGTGCCAGCAGCTTGAGGAGTACCGGGGAGCTGTTTTTT.